This T cell receptor (beta chain) was sequenced for a study of blood T cell repertoires in COVID-19. In germline, CDR1 is GTSNPN, CDR2 SVGIG (reference sequence). The CDR3 is 13 amino acids. With 5 bases removed from V and 3 bases from J, the gap between germline ends came to 10 bases. Per the original methods: Estimation of nucleated cell counts was performed using reference gene primer amplification. Profiled with immunoSEQ multiplex PCR; TCRdb holds only in-frame clones, not every one. For V, J and clone size, that table is used; D and trimming come from the DNA. The sample shows nearly 400,000 clones, roughly 86% of them seen only once. Cohorts were based on clinical histories the participants reported.

The chain couples TRBV30 to TRBJ2-2; unclear D gene. The sequencing sample was made of PBMCs or T cells enriched from blood (not recorded which). The receptor was isolated from a woman aged 25 to 39 who had recovered from COVID-19. The CDR3 loop reads CAWDKIDTGELFF. In DNA form, the CDR3 reads TGTGCCTGGGACAAGATTGACACCGGGGAGCTGTTTTTT.